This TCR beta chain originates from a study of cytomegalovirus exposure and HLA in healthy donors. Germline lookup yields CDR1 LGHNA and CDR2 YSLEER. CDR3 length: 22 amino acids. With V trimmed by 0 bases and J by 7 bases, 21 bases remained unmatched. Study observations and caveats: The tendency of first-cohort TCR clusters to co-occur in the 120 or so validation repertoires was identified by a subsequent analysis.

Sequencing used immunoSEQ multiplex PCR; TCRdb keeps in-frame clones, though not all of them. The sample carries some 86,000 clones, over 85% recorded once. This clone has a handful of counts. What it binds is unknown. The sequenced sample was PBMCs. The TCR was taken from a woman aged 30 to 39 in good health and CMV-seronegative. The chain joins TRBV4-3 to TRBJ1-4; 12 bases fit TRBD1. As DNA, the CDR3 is TGCGCCAGCAGCCAAGATGCCCCCCGGGACAGGGGGCGTCGGAGTAGAAGTGAAAAACTGTTTTTT. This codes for CASSQDAPRDRGRRSRSEKLFF.